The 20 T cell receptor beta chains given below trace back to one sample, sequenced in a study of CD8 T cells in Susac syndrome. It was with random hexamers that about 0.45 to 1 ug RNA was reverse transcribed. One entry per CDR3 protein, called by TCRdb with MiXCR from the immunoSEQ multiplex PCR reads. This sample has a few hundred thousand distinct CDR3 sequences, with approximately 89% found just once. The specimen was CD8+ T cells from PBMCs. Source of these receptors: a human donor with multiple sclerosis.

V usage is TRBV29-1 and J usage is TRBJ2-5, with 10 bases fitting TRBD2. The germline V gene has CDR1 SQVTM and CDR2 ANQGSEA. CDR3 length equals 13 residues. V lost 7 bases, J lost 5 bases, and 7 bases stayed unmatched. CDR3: CSGRAGGPETQYF. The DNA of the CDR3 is TGCAGCGGGCGAGCGGGAGGGCCGGAGACCCAGTACTTC.

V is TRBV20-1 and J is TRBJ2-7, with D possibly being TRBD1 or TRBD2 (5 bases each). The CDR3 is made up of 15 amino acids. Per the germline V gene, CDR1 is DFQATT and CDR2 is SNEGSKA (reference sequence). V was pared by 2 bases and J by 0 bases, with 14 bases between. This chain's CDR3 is CSARPRDGSSYEQYF. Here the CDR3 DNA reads TGCAGTGCTAGACCCCGGGACGGCAGCTCCTACGAGCAGTACTTC.

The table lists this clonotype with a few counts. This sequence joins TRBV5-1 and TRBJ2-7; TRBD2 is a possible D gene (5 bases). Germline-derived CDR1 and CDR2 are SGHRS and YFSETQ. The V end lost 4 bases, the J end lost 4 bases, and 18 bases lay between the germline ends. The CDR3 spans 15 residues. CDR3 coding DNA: TGCGCCAGCAGCGCCTTGTCGGGGATCTCGTACGAGCAGTACTTC. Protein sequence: CASSALSGISYEQYF.

The CDR3 loop is CASSRWTASTDTQYF. DNA of the CDR3: TGTGCCAGCAGCCGCTGGACGGCTAGCACAGATACGCAGTATTTT. This chain links TRBV5-5 with TRBJ2-3; no clear D. Trimming shortened V by 4 bases and J by 0 bases, and 12 bases separated the two germline ends. Looked up from germline, CDR1 is SGHKS and CDR2 is YYEKEE (reference sequence). The CDR3 consists of 15 residues. Full variable domain (outside the CDR3, taken from reference TRBV5-5 and TRBJ2-3): DAGVTQSPTHLIKTRGQQVTLRCSPISGHKSVSWYQQVLGQGPQFIFQYYEKEERGRGNFPDRFSARQFPNYSSELNVNALLLGDSALYLCASSRWTASTDTQYFGPGTRLTVL.

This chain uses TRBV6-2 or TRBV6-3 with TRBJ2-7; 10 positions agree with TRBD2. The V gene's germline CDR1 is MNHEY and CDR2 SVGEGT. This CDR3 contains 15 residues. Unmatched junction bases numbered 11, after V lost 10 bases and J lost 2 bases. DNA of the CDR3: TGTGCCACCCGCCCGGGACTAGCGTCCACCTACGAGCAGTACTTC. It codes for CATRPGLASTYEQYF.

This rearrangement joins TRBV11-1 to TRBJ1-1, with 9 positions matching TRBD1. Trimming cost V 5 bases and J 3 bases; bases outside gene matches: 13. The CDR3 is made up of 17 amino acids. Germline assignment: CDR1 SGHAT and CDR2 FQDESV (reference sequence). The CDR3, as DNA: TGTGCCAGCAGCATAACCGGGACAGGGAAGATCGACACTGAAGCTTTCTTT. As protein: CASSITGTGKIDTEAFF.

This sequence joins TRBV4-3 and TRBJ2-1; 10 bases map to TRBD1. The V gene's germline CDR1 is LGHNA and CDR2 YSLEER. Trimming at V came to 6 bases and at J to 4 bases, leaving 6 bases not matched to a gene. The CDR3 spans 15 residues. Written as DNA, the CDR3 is TGCGCCAGCAGGGCCGGGACAGGGGATTACAATGAGCAGTTCTTC. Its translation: CASRAGTGDYNEQFF.

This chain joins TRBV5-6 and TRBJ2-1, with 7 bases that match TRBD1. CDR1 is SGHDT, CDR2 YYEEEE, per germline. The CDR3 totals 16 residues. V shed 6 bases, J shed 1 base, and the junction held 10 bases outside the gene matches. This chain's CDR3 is CASTIGPGGSYNEQFF. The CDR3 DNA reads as TGTGCCAGCACCATAGGACCAGGGGGATCCTACAATGAGCAGTTCTTC.

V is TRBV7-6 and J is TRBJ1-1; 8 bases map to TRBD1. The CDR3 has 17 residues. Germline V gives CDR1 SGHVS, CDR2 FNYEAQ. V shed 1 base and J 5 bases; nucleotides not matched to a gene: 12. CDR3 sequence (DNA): TGTGCCAGCAGCTTAGTTAGCGGTAGGACAGGGTATACTGAAGCTTTCTTT. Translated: CASSLVSGRTGYTEAFF. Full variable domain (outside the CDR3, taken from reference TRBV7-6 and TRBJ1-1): GAGVSQSPRYKVTKRGQDVALRCDPISGHVSLYWYRQALGQGPEFLTYFNYEAQQDKSGLPNDRFSAERPEGSISTLTIQRTEQRDSAMYRCASSLVSGRTGYTEAFFGQGTRLTVV.

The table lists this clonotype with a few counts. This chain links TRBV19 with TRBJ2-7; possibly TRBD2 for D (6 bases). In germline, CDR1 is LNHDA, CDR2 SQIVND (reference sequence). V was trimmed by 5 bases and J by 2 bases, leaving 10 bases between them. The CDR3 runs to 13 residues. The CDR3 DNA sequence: TGTGCCAGTAGTCCAGGACTACCCTACGAGCAGTACTTC. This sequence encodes CASSPGLPYEQYF.

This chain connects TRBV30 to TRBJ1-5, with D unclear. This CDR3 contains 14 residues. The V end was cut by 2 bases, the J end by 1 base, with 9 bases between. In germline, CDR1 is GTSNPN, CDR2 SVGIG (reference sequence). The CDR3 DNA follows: TGTGCCTGGAGTCCGGGCCCAAGCAATCAGCCCCAGCATTTT. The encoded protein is CAWSPGPSNQPQHF.

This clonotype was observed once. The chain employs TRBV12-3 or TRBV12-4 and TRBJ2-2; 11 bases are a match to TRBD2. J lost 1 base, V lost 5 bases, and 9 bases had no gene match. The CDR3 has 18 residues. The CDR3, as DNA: TGTGCCAGCAGTGGTGGGCTAGCGGGGGGCGGGAACACCGGGGAGCTGTTTTTT. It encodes CASSGGLAGGGNTGELFF.

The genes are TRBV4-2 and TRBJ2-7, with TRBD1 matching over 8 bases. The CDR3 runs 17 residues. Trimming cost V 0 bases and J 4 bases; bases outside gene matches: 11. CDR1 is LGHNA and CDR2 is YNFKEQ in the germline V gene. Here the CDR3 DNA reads TGTGCCAGCAGCCAAGAAAGCGCCGGGACAGGAATGTACGAGCAGTACTTC. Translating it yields CASSQESAGTGMYEQYF.

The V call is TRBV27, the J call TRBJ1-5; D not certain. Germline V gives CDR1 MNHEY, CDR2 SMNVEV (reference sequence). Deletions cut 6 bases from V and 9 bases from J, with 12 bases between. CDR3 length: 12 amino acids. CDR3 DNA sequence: TGTGCCAGCAGCCCATCGAATGGGCCCCAGCATTTT. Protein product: CASSPSNGPQHF.

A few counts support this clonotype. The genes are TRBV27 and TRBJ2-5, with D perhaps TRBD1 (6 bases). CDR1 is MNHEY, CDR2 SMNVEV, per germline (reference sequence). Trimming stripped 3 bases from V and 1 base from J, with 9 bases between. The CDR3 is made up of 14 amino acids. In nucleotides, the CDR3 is TGTGCCAGCAGTTTGTTAGGGGGCCAAGAGACCCAGTACTTC. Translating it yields CASSLLGGQETQYF.

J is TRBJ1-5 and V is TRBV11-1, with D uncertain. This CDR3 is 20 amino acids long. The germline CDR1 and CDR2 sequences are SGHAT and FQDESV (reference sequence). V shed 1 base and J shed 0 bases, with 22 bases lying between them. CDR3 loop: CASSLDWSSAGFLSNQPQHF. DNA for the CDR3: TGTGCCAGCAGCTTAGATTGGTCCTCGGCAGGTTTTCTTAGCAATCAGCCCCAGCATTTT.

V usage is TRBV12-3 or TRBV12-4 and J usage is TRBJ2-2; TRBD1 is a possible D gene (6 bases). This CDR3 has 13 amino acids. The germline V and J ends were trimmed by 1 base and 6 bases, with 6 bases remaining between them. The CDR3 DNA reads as TGTGCCAGCAGTTTAGAGGGGGCCGGGGAGCTGTTTTTT. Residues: CASSLEGAGELFF.

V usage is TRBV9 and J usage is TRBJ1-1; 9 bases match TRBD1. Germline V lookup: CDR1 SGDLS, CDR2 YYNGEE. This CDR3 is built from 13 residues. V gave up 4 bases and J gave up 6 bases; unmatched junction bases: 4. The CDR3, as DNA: TGTGCCAGCAGCCCTACAGGGGGCCCTGAAGCTTTCTTT. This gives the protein CASSPTGGPEAFF.

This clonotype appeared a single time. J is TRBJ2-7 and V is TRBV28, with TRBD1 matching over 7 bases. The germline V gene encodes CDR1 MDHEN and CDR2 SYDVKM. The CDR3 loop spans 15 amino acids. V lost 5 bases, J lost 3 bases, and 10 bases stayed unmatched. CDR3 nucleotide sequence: TGTGCCAGCAGTAGCGCCGGGACAGATAACTACGAGCAGTACTTC. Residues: CASSSAGTDNYEQYF.

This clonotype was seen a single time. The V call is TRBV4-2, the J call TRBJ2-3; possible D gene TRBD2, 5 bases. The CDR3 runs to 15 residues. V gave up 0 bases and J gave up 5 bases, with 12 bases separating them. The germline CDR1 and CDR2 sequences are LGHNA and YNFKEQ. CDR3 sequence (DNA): TGTGCCAGCAGCCAAGAACAGACTATCATAGATACGCAGTATTTT. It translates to CASSQEQTIIDTQYF.